This T cell receptor (beta chain) derives from a study of OX40 agonist ivuxolimab in advanced cancers. About the full investigation: Ivuxolimab was an agonistic, fully human IgG2 monoclonal antibody directed against OX40 (CD134), a costimulatory receptor. The paper describes the monotherapy dose-escalation part (N ≈ 51 patients) of the phase I trial of ivuxolimab. Prior anti-PD-1, anti-PD-L1 or anti-CTLA-4 therapy was permitted, and 40% of dose-escalation patients had received checkpoint inhibitors. Partial responses were achieved by three dose-escalation patients, of whom one had hepatocellular carcinoma and two had cutaneous melanoma. Intravenous ivuxolimab was administered to patients every 2 weeks at six dose levels: 0.01, 0.1, 0.3, 1.5, 3 and 10 mg/kg. Peripheral TCRbeta sequencing aimed to test whether ivuxolimab altered TCR sequence diversity and caused clonal T-cell expansion. The dose-escalation cohort was roughly 87% male with a mean age of approximately 60 years, ranging from roughly 20 to 80. Of the roughly 50 dose-escalation patients, hepatocellular carcinoma was present in 19, melanoma in approximately 15, renal cell carcinoma in 9 and head and neck cancer in 9. Results and caveats for the whole study, not just this receptor: Clonal expansion of both CD4+ and CD8+ blood T cells was observed from baseline to week 6 at doses 0.1 to 3.0 mg/kg. Which antigens the clonally expanded peripheral T cells were specific for was not determined. In the 0.1-3.0 mg/kg groups, partial responders were among the patients with the lowest normalized peripheral clonal expansion, particularly in CD8+ T cells. After ivuxolimab, more expanded clones were found on average in CD8+ T cells than in CD4+ T cells. Low levels of normalized T-cell clonal expansion were also seen in some patients who did not respond.

Patients with autoimmune disease history or receiving systemic immunosuppression were excluded from the trial. Peripheral blood for TCR sequencing was collected from all dose cohorts at baseline, on cycle 4 day 1, and on cycle 7 day 1. The samples were taken from a phase I, first-in-human, multicenter, open-label dose-escalation trial of ivuxolimab. The trial enrolled adults with locally advanced or metastatic head and neck squamous cell, hepatocellular, melanoma or renal cell carcinoma. CD4+ and CD8+ T cells were sorted separately from peripheral blood before TCR sequencing. Genomic DNA was isolated from the sorted cells so that the TCRbeta CDR3 region could be sequenced. The immunoSEQ Assay was used for sequencing of TCRbeta CDR3 regions. TCRdb obtained this table from immuneACCESS and retained in-frame rearrangements with V and J assigned. These tables miss some clones; where compared with another copy, unresolved V genes account for less than half of the shortfall, and the remainder is unexplained. The sample table lists about 100,000 clones, around 93% of them with a count of one. The leading ten clones occupy about 0.51% of the sample.

The CDR3, cysteine through phenylalanine, is 15 amino acids long. This entry keeps only the CDR3 DNA: 45 bases, framed from base 1. Per the germline V gene, SNHLY is the CDR1 and FYNNEI is the CDR2. Between the V and J ends, shortened by 6 bases and 1 base respectively, the junction contains 15 bases. Details on this clone: What this receptor recognizes is not known. No much larger clone exists at a distance of one base, and base qualities are not known.

The source material was CD4+ or CD8+ T cells sorted from blood, sampled in a trial of the OX40 agonist ivuxolimab. The sequence derives from an adult with an advanced solid tumor such as melanoma, head and neck, liver or kidney cancer. The chain is made from TRBV2 and TRBJ2-5; the D segment may tentatively be TRBD1 or TRBD2, each giving 5 matched bases. The base sequence is TGTGCCAGCAGCTCAGTTCGGGGCCTCCAAGAGACCCAGTACTTC. Its protein product is CASSSVRGLQETQYF.